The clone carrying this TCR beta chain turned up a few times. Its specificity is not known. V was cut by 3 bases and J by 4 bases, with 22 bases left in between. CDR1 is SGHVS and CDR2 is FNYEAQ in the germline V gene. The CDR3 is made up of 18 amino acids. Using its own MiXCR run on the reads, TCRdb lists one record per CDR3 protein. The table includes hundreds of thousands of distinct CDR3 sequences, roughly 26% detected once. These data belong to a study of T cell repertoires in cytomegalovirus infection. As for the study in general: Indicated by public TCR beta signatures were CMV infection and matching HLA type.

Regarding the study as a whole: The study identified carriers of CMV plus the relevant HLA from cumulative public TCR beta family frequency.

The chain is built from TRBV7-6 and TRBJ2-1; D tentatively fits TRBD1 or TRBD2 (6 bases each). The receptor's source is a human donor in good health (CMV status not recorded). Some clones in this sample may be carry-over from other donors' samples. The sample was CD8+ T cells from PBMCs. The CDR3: CASSLDQRRGVSYNEQFF. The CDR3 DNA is TGTGCCAGCAGCTTGGATCAAAGAAGGGGGGTTTCTTACAATGAGCAGTTCTTC.